The 6 T cell receptor beta chains presented below share a single source sample, sequenced in a study of T-cell memory formation after mild COVID-19. TCRdb analysed the 5' RACE reads with MiXCR anew, one entry per CDR3 protein. The data contain approximately 400,000 distinct CDR3 sequences, about 20% of them singletons. The sequenced sample consisted of PBMCs or a T cell subset sorted from them (not recorded which). The receptor source for this set is a man younger than 30 who had mild COVID-19 (a few samples of this study predate the infection). Cell type and time point are not known.

This chain uses TRBV7-9 with TRBJ1-4, with D possibly matching TRBD1 (6 bases). Trimming left V 5 bases short and J 3 bases short, with 10 bases between. The CDR3 extends over 14 amino acids. The germline CDR1 and CDR2 sequences are SEHNR and FQNEAQ (reference sequence). CDR3 bases: TGTGCCAGCAGCCCGGACAGCGCTAATGAAAAACTGTTTTTT. Encoded protein: CASSPDSANEKLFF.

This clonotype occurred a few times. This chain links TRBV7-3 with TRBJ2-5, with D possibly being TRBD2 (6 bases). V shed 4 bases and J shed 7 bases, with 13 bases lying between them. Germline CDR1 is SGHTA and CDR2 is FQGTGA. The CDR3 totals 13 residues. CDR3 sequence reads: CASSYGLGGTQYF. CDR3 nucleotides: TGTGCCAGCAGCTACGGACTGGGGGGGACCCAGTACTTC.

The chain uses TRBV19 and TRBJ1-4, with TRBD1 matching over 7 bases. The CDR3 runs 12 residues. The trim removed 5 bases at V and 8 bases at J, leaving 2 bases unmatched. The germline V gene has CDR1 LNHDA and CDR2 SQIVND (reference sequence). The CDR3 nucleotides are TGTGCCAGTAGTGACAGGGAGGAAAAACTGTTTTTT. It encodes CASSDREEKLFF.

In this sample, this clonotype turned up many times. The rearrangement links TRBV5-1 to TRBJ2-3, with 7 bases lining up with TRBD1. The CDR3 has 13 residues. Germline trimming cut 5 bases from V and 3 bases from J; bases unmatched to any gene: 3. CDR1 and CDR2 (germline): SGHRS, YFSETQ. CDR3 nucleotide sequence: TGCGCCAGCAGGAGGGGACAGACAGATACGCAGTATTTT. Its protein is CASRRGQTDTQYF.

The rearrangement joins TRBV4-1 to TRBJ2-3; D is ambiguous. Germline values: CDR1 MGHRA, CDR2 YSYEKL. Trimming pared 2 bases from V and 4 bases from J, leaving 16 bases between. CDR3 length: 16 residues. The CDR3 sequence: CASSQSPGSPADTQYF. CDR3 DNA: TGCGCCAGCAGCCAATCTCCGGGTAGCCCCGCAGATACGCAGTATTTT.

This clonotype was detected ten times or more. The J gene is TRBJ2-7, the V gene TRBV7-2; 8 nucleotides align to TRBD1. The V gene's germline CDR1 is SGHTA and CDR2 FQGNSA. Trimming took 5 bases from V and 1 from J; bases not matched to a gene: 4. This CDR3 is built from 14 residues. CDR3: CASSVTGGSYEQYF. The CDR3 bases are TGTGCCAGCAGCGTAACAGGGGGGTCCTACGAGCAGTACTTC.